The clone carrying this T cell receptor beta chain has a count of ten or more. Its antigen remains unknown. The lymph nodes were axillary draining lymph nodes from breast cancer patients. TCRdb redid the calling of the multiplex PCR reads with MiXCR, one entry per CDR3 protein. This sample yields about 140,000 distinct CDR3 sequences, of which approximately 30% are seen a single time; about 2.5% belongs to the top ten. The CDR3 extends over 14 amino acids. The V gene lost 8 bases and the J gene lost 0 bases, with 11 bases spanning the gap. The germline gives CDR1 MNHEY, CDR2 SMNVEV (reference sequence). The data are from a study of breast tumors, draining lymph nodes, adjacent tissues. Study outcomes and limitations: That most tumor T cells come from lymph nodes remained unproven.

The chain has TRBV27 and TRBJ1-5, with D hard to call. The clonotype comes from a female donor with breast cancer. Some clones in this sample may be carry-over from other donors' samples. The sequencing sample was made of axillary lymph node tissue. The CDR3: CASADPYSNQPQHF. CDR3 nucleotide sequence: TGTGCCAGCGCGGACCCGTATAGCAATCAGCCCCAGCATTTT.